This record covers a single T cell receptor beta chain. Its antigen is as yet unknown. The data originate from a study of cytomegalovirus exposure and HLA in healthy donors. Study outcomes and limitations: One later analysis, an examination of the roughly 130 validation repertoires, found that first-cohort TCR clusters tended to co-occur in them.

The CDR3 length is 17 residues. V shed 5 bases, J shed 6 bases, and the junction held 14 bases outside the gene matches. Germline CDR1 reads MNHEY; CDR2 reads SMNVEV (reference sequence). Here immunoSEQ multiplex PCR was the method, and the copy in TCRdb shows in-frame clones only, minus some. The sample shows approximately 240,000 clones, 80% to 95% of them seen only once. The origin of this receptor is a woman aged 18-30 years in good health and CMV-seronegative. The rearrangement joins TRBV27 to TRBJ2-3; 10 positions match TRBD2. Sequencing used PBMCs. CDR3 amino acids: CASSLTWTSGVRDTQYF. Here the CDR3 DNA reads TGTGCCAGCAGTCTGACCTGGACTAGCGGAGTAAGGGATACGCAGTATTTT.